Sequencing of this T cell receptor beta chain was carried out in a study of OX40 agonist ivuxolimab in advanced cancers. Trimming took 4 bases from V and 2 from J; bases not matched to a gene: 3. Germline V CDR1 and CDR2: SEHNR, FQNEAQ (reference sequence). This CDR3 has 15 residues. Measured with immunoSEQ multiplex PCR; TCRdb has only the in-frame clones, and not every one. Among some 90,000 clones listed, about 89% were seen once. The chain is built from TRBV7-9 and TRBJ1-4; 8 nucleotides line up with TRBD1. Sequenced material: CD4+ or CD8+ T cells sorted from blood, taken in a trial of the OX40 agonist ivuxolimab. The receptor was derived from an adult with an advanced solid tumor such as melanoma, head and neck, liver or kidney cancer. CDR3 in DNA: TGTGCCAGCAGCTCCCGGACAGGGACTAATGAAAAACTGTTTTTT. This codes for CASSSRTGTNEKLFF.